One and the same sample provided the 18 T cell receptor beta chains below, sequenced in a study of blood T cells in healthy people across ages. For the second PCR, which ran for roughly 6 to 12 cycles, a sample-barcoded 5' primer and a J-beta primer mix were used. TCRdb re-analysed the 5' RACE reads in MiXCR, keeping a single row per CDR3 protein. The sample lists 790,000 or so distinct CDR3 sequences; more than 50% were seen once. The specimen was blood. These TCRs come from a man aged 35 to 55 in good health.

This chain connects TRBV12-5 to TRBJ2-1; perhaps TRBD2 as D (5 bases). The CDR3 loop spans 16 amino acids. Per germline, CDR1 LGHNT and CDR2 FRNRAP. V lost 7 bases to trimming and J lost 0 bases, with 16 bases between them. The CDR3 bases are TGTGCTAGTGCCTTTCCAACGGGGAGCTCCTACAATGAGCAGTTCTTC. Translated, it gives CASAFPTGSSYNEQFF.

The genes are TRBV2 and TRBJ2-7; D gene uncertain. The CDR3 totals 13 residues. Trimming took 6 bases from V and 2 from J, leaving 11 bases between them. Looked up from germline, CDR1 is SNHLY and CDR2 is FYNNEI. Here the CDR3 reads CASRLQGAYEQYF. The CDR3 DNA is TGTGCCAGCAGACTACAAGGAGCCTACGAGCAGTACTTC.

This clonotype appeared once. The rearrangement uses TRBV27 and TRBJ2-1; no clear D. V shed 3 bases and J shed 0 bases, with 3 bases lying between them. This CDR3 is 13 amino acids long. Germline CDR1 reads MNHEY; CDR2 reads SMNVEV (reference sequence). CDR3 in DNA: TGTGCCAGCAGTTTCCCCTCCTACAATGAGCAGTTCTTC. This translates into CASSFPSYNEQFF.

CDR3 sequence reads: CASRFGRMGQGAGEQFF. CDR3 DNA sequence: TGTGCCAGCAGGTTCGGCCGAATGGGACAGGGGGCGGGTGAGCAGTTCTTC. V gene TRBV7-9 combines with J gene TRBJ2-1; 12 nucleotides agree with TRBD1. J lost 9 bases, V lost 6 bases, and 15 bases had no gene match. CDR3 length: 17 residues. CDR1 is SEHNR, CDR2 FQNEAQ, per germline (reference sequence).

The chain joins TRBV20-1 to TRBJ2-1; 7 bases map to TRBD1. V lost 4 bases and J lost 9; bases outside the gene matches: 3. The CDR3 totals 11 residues. CDR1 DFQATT and CDR2 SNEGSKA come from the germline V gene (reference sequence). Here the CDR3 reads CSATQGPEQFF. The DNA for the CDR3 is TGCAGTGCTACACAGGGGCCTGAGCAGTTCTTC.

The DNA of the CDR3 is TGCAGCGTTGCAAAAGGACAGGGGAGGAATCAGCCCCAGCATTTT. Its translation is CSVAKGQGRNQPQHF. This chain links TRBV29-1 with TRBJ1-5, with 9 bases fitting TRBD1. Germline V gives CDR1 SQVTM, CDR2 ANQGSEA. This CDR3 comprises 15 residues. V gave up 4 bases and J gave up 4 bases; unmatched junction bases: 8.

The rearrangement joins TRBV9 to TRBJ2-2; D is ambiguous. Per germline, CDR1 SGDLS and CDR2 YYNGEE. CDR3 size: 13 residues. Trimming removed 2 bases from V and 6 bases from J, with 8 bases in between. The CDR3 region has the DNA TGTGCCAGCAGCGTGGCCAAAGCCGGGGAGCTGTTTTTT. This codes for CASSVAKAGELFF.

In nucleotides, the CDR3 is TGCAGTGCTACCAGGGGGAGTGACGAGCAGTACTTC. Its protein is CSATRGSDEQYF. This sequence joins TRBV20-1 and TRBJ2-7; 7 nucleotides agree with TRBD1. Looked up from germline, CDR1 is DFQATT and CDR2 is SNEGSKA (reference sequence). J lost 5 bases, V lost 4 bases, and 5 bases had no gene match. The CDR3 extends over 12 amino acids.

This clonotype was found a few times. The chain employs TRBV6-2 or TRBV6-3 and TRBJ1-2; 9 bases match TRBD1. The CDR3 has 14 residues. V was pared by 2 bases and J by 7 bases, with 5 bases of the junction left unmatched. Per germline, CDR1 MNHEY and CDR2 SVGEGT. The CDR3 nucleotides read TGTGCCAGCAGTTACGCCGGACAGGGGTCTGGCTACACCTTC. Amino acids: CASSYAGQGSGYTF.

This clonotype turned up a few times. The CDR3 bases are TGTGCCAGCAGTTACCCTCTAGCGGGAGACGAGCAGTACTTC. The encoded protein is CASSYPLAGDEQYF. V and J are TRBV6-6 and TRBJ2-5; 10 positions match TRBD2. The J call is in doubt because the DNA end fits TRBJ2-7 better. CDR3 size: 14 residues. Germline assignment: CDR1 MNHNY and CDR2 SVGAGI (reference sequence).

The V call is TRBV9, the J call TRBJ2-1; the D is unclear. The V gene lost 1 base and the J gene lost 6 bases, with 14 bases spanning the gap. This CDR3 is built from 15 residues. CDR1 is SGDLS and CDR2 is YYNGEE in the germline V gene. CDR3 sequence reads: CASSVYGDVGNEQFF. DNA for the CDR3: TGTGCCAGCAGCGTATATGGGGATGTGGGCAATGAGCAGTTCTTC.

The chain has TRBV20-1 and TRBJ2-7, with D perhaps matching TRBD1 (5 bases). Germline V gene data show CDR1 as DFQATT and CDR2 as SNEGSKA (reference sequence). The length of the CDR3 is 13 residues. V dropped 3 bases and J dropped 2 bases, with 11 bases sitting between them. CDR3 bases: TGCAGTGCTAGTCAAGGGGCGACCTACGAGCAGTACTTC. Its protein product is CSASQGATYEQYF.

The J gene is TRBJ2-3, the V gene TRBV13; 7 nucleotides line up with TRBD1. The V gene's germline CDR1 is PRHDT and CDR2 FYEKMQ (reference sequence). V trimming: 0 bases; J trimming: 0 bases; junction bases outside the gene matches: 6. This CDR3 spans 17 amino acids. CDR3 amino acids: CASSLGTGPLSTDTQYF. The CDR3 coding sequence is TGTGCCAGCAGCTTAGGGACAGGGCCCCTTAGCACAGATACGCAGTATTTT. The full variable domain, in which reference TRBV13 and TRBJ2-3 provide the parts outside the CDR3, is AAGVIQSPRHLIKEKRETATLKCYPIPRHDTVYWYQQGPGQDPQFLISFYEKMQSDKGSIPDRFSAQQFSDYHSELNMSSLELGDSALYFCASSLGTGPLSTDTQYFGPGTRLTVL.

There are many counts of this clonotype. The V and J genes are TRBV4-2 and TRBJ2-5, with D hard to call. CDR1 is LGHNA, CDR2 YNFKEQ, per germline. V lost 4 bases and J lost 2, with 5 bases in between. The CDR3 contains 12 residues. The CDR3 spells CASSRSQETQYF. The CDR3 bases are TGTGCCAGCAGCCGATCACAAGAGACCCAGTACTTC.

The chain recombines TRBV28 with TRBJ1-2, with a possible D match to TRBD1 (6 bases). V was pared by 5 bases and J by 6 bases, with 16 bases between. CDR1 and CDR2 (germline): MDHEN, SYDVKM. The CDR3 length is 14 residues. CDR3 sequence reads: CASSHLLKGDGYTF. DNA for the CDR3: TGTGCCAGCAGTCATCTTTTGAAGGGGGATGGCTACACCTTC.

This clonotype appeared many times. The gene calls are TRBV4-3 and TRBJ2-6, with D perhaps matching TRBD1 (5 bases). Germline CDR1 and CDR2: LGHNA and YSLEER. Trimming removed 4 bases at V and 4 bases at J, with 14 bases between. CDR3 length: 16 amino acids. CDR3 sequence reads: CASSPREGVGANVLTF. CDR3 DNA sequence: TGCGCCAGCAGCCCGAGAGAAGGGGTAGGGGCCAACGTCCTGACTTTC.

The chain uses TRBV29-1 and TRBJ1-5, with TRBD1 identical over 7 bases. Germline V gene data show CDR1 as SQVTM and CDR2 as ANQGSEA. V trimming: 6 bases; J trimming: 4 bases; junction bases outside the gene matches: 3. This CDR3 spans 12 amino acids. The CDR3 sequence is CSVGRGNQPQHF. CDR3 bases: TGCAGCGTCGGCAGGGGGAATCAGCCCCAGCATTTT.

The chain has TRBV6-2 or TRBV6-3 and TRBJ2-3; TRBD1 might be the D (5 bases). The CDR3 has 16 residues. Between the trimmed V and J ends, which lost 2 bases and 5 bases, there was a span of 17 bases. The germline V gene encodes CDR1 MNHEY and CDR2 SVGEGT. The CDR3 DNA reads as TGTGCCAGCAGTTACCTGGACACTCCATCGGTAGATACGCAGTATTTT. This gives the protein CASSYLDTPSVDTQYF.